These 20 T cell receptor beta chains originate from one sample sequenced in a study of cytotoxic CD8 clonotypes in ibrutinib-treated CLL. The protocol was immunoSEQ multiplex PCR, while the TCRdb copy is restricted to in-frame clones and leaves out a portion. Of 53,000 or so clones listed, about 54% were seen once; the top ten hold about 24%. The specimen was PBMCs, collected at disease progression, from a patient treated with ibrutinib. Every receptor here comes from a human donor with chronic lymphocytic leukemia.

The rearrangement joins TRBV30 to TRBJ1-1; 9 bases fit TRBD1. Unmatched junction bases numbered 6, after V lost 2 bases and J lost 8 bases. Germline CDR1 and CDR2: GTSNPN and SVGIG (reference sequence). The CDR3 consists of 13 residues. The CDR3 nucleotides are TGTGCCTGGAGTCAAAATACAGGGGGCGAAGCTTTCTTT. Translated: CAWSQNTGGEAFF.

The chain uses TRBV10-3 and TRBJ2-7, with TRBD2 matching 14 bases. The germline CDR1 and CDR2 sequences are ENHRY and SYGVKD. V was pared by 8 bases and J by 2 bases, with 2 bases of the junction left unmatched. This CDR3 region has 14 residues. CDR3 residues: CAIRGLAGAYEQYF. The CDR3 region has the DNA TGTGCCATCCGGGGACTAGCGGGAGCCTACGAGCAGTACTTC.

The V and J genes are TRBV7-3 and TRBJ2-1; the match to TRBD2 covers 16 bases. V was pared by 4 bases and J by 8 bases, with 5 bases of the junction left unmatched. CDR1 SGHTA and CDR2 FQGTGA come from the germline V gene. There are 16 residues in the CDR3. CDR3 DNA: TGTGCCAGCAGCTCAACCGGGACTAGCGGGAGGGATGAGCAGTTCTTC. Protein product: CASSSTGTSGRDEQFF.

The chain uses TRBV5-1 and TRBJ1-4; 9 bases map to TRBD1. The CDR3 is made up of 15 amino acids. CDR1 and CDR2 from the germline V gene are SGHRS and YFSETQ. The V and J ends lost 4 bases and 7 bases, in that order; junction bases with no gene match: 8. CDR3 bases: TGCGCCAGCAGCCACGGACAGGGGCAGGGTGAAAAACTGTTTTTT. Its translation is CASSHGQGQGEKLFF.

The V call is TRBV2, the J call TRBJ2-5, with D possibly TRBD1 on 5 matching bases. The CDR3 consists of 13 residues. V dropped 4 bases and J dropped 6 bases, with 12 bases sitting between them. From germline, CDR1 is SNHLY and CDR2 FYNNEI. The CDR3 sequence is CASSGAGPKTQYF. CDR3 sequence (DNA): TGTGCCAGCAGTGGTGCAGGGCCCAAGACCCAGTACTTC.

This clone was counted a single time. The CDR3 loop reads CASSPMGDRAHEQYF. CDR3 DNA sequence: TGTGCCAGCAGCCCGATGGGTGACAGGGCCCACGAGCAGTACTTC. V gene TRBV14 combines with J gene TRBJ2-7; 7 bases map to TRBD1. Germline V gives CDR1 SGHDN, CDR2 FVKESK. V lost 4 bases to trimming and J lost 5 bases; unmatched junction nucleotides: 11. The CDR3 spans 15 residues.

The chain is built from TRBV19 and TRBJ1-1; D not certain. V was cut by 8 bases and J by 0 bases, with 16 bases left in between. Germline assignment: CDR1 LNHDA and CDR2 SQIVND (reference sequence). This CDR3 has 15 residues. This CDR3 is CASRIDPLMNTEAFF. The CDR3 region has the DNA TGTGCCAGTCGAATTGACCCCCTCATGAACACTGAAGCTTTCTTT. The full variable domain, rest sourced from reference TRBV19 and TRBJ1-1, is DGGITQSPKYLFRKEGQNVTLSCEQNLNHDAMYWYRQDPGQGLRLIYYSQIVNDFQKGDIAEGYSVSREKKESFPLTVTSAQKNPTAFYLCASRIDPLMNTEAFFGQGTRLTVV.

This chain joins TRBV29-1 and TRBJ2-1; 7 bases match TRBD2. The CDR3 runs to 15 residues. The junction had 7 bases not matched to a gene; V was cut back by 3 bases and J by 2 bases. Germline CDR1 is SQVTM and CDR2 is ANQGSEA. The DNA of the CDR3 is TGCAGCGTTGAGGCGGGAGAGGTAACCTACAATGAGCAGTTCTTC. This sequence encodes CSVEAGEVTYNEQFF.

This clone was counted only a few times. CDR3 bases: TGTGCTAGTGCATCCGGGGCCACCGGGGAGCTGTTTTTT. Protein sequence: CASASGATGELFF. The chain uses TRBV12-5 and TRBJ2-2; the D gene could be TRBD1 or TRBD2 (5 bases each). V lost 7 bases and J lost 4, with 10 bases in between. This CDR3 comprises 13 residues. Germline CDR1 LGHNT, CDR2 FRNRAP.

The rearrangement uses TRBV5-6 and TRBJ1-2; D ambiguous. V was clipped by 0 bases and J by 3 bases, with 15 bases between them. The CDR3 sequence is 16 residues long. CDR1 and CDR2 (germline): SGHDT, YYEEEE. The CDR3 DNA reads TGTGCCAGCAGCTTGGGGTGGGTCGGAATCGACTATGGCTACACCTTC. Its translation: CASSLGWVGIDYGYTF.

The rearrangement links TRBV7-9 to TRBJ1-1; D possibly corresponds to TRBD1 (6 bases). This CDR3 contains 13 residues. Trimming removed 9 bases from V and 1 base from J, with 12 bases in between. Germline V CDR1 and CDR2: SEHNR, FQNEAQ (reference sequence). The CDR3, as DNA: TGTGCCAGGACCCAGGGGCCGAACACTGAAGCTTTCTTT. Protein product: CARTQGPNTEAFF.

V gene TRBV6-5 combines with J gene TRBJ1-5; D gene ambiguous. Trimming pared 6 bases from V and 4 bases from J, leaving 16 bases between. Looked up from germline, CDR1 is MNHEY and CDR2 is SVGAGI. CDR3 size: 15 residues. Here the CDR3 DNA reads TGTGCCAGCAGATTGACGTTAGGAACAAATCAGCCCCAGCATTTT. Residues: CASRLTLGTNQPQHF.

This clone was seen a handful of times. This sequence joins TRBV5-1 and TRBJ2-7; 7 bases line up with TRBD1. The germline V gene encodes CDR1 SGHRS and CDR2 YFSETQ. The CDR3 has 15 residues. The V and J ends lost 1 base and 6 bases, in that order; junction bases with no gene match: 10. In DNA, the CDR3 is TGCGCCAGCAGCTTGAAACAGGGGTTGCTCTCCGAGCAGTACTTC. As protein: CASSLKQGLLSEQYF.

The V call is TRBV18, the J call TRBJ2-6, with D possibly TRBD1 on 6 matching bases. The germline V gene encodes CDR1 KGHSH and CDR2 LQKENI. This CDR3 has 16 amino acids. Trimming left V 2 bases short and J 0 bases short, with 8 bases between. The CDR3 bases are TGTGCCAGCTCACCAAAGGGGGTCTCTGGGGCCAACGTCCTGACTTTC. It codes for CASSPKGVSGANVLTF. The full variable domain, rest sourced from reference TRBV18 and TRBJ2-6, is NAGVMQNPRHLVRRRGQEARLRCSPMKGHSHVYWYRQLPEEGLKFMVYLQKENIIDESGMPKERFSAEFPKEGPSILRIQQVVRGDSAAYFCASSPKGVSGANVLTFGAGSRLTVL.

V usage is TRBV2 and J usage is TRBJ2-7, with D perhaps assigned TRBD1 or TRBD2 (5 bases each). CDR3 length: 15 amino acids. The V and J ends lost 6 bases and 2 bases respectively, with 17 bases between them. Per the germline V gene, CDR1 is SNHLY and CDR2 is FYNNEI. The CDR3 DNA is TGTGCCAGCAGCGGACCCGGGACCTTAACCTACGAGCAGTACTTC. It yields the protein CASSGPGTLTYEQYF.

This chain joins TRBV7-9 and TRBJ2-7, with 7 bases matching TRBD1. Trimming cost V 11 bases and J 3 bases; bases outside gene matches: 13. The CDR3 is made up of 14 amino acids. Germline V gene sequence: CDR1 SEHNR, CDR2 FQNEAQ (reference sequence). This CDR3 reads CAETMAGGDYEQYF. The DNA for the CDR3 is TGTGCCGAAACGATGGCAGGGGGAGACTACGAGCAGTACTTC.

The chain links TRBV7-2 to TRBJ2-5; D is perhaps TRBD1 (5 bases). The CDR3 is made up of 14 amino acids. Germline V lookup: CDR1 SGHTA, CDR2 FQGNSA. The V end was cut by 6 bases, the J end by 4 bases, with 15 bases between. CDR3 coding DNA: TGTGCCAGCAGTAAATCGACAGAGATAGAGACCCAGTACTTC. This encodes CASSKSTEIETQYF. Variable domain in full (rest from reference TRBV7-2 and TRBJ2-5): GAGVSQSPSNKVTEKGKDVELRCDPISGHTALYWYRQSLGQGLEFLIYFQGNSAPDKSGLPSDRFSAERTGGSVSTLTIQRTQQEDSAVYLCASSKSTEIETQYFGPGTRLLVL.

V gene TRBV9 combines with J gene TRBJ2-3; D remains unclear. The CDR3 length is 16 residues. Between the trimmed V and J ends, which lost 4 bases and 0 bases, there was a span of 15 bases. Germline lookup yields CDR1 SGDLS and CDR2 YYNGEE. CDR3 DNA: TGTGCCAGCAGCCAGGACGAGACTTCTAGCACAGATACGCAGTATTTT. This encodes CASSQDETSSTDTQYF.

There are a few counts of this clone. This sequence joins TRBV18 and TRBJ1-6; no reliable D call. In germline, CDR1 is KGHSH, CDR2 LQKENI. The CDR3 sequence is 12 residues long. Trimming removed 3 bases at V and 5 bases at J, with 2 bases between. The DNA for the CDR3 is TGTGCCAGCTCACCCGATAATTCACCCCTCCACTTT. It yields the protein CASSPDNSPLHF. Combining the CDR3 with reference TRBV18 and TRBJ1-6 gives the whole variable domain NAGVMQNPRHLVRRRGQEARLRCSPMKGHSHVYWYRQLPEEGLKFMVYLQKENIIDESGMPKERFSAEFPKEGPSILRIQQVVRGDSAAYFCASSPDNSPLHFGNGTRLTVT.

The rearrangement links TRBV7-8 to TRBJ2-5; D uncertain. Trimming pared 6 bases from V and 5 bases from J, leaving 10 bases between. The CDR3 runs 12 residues. Looked up from germline, CDR1 is SGHVS and CDR2 is FQNEAQ. The CDR3 DNA is TGTGCCAGCAGTTTGGGTAGGGAGACCCAGTACTTC. It specifies CASSLGRETQYF.